The sequence of this TCR beta chain was determined in a study of T cells after yellow fever vaccination. Study-wide results and limits: The booster response re-showed most primary clones: approximately 95% CD4, around 85% CD8. High-abundance clonotypes from the bulk population could contaminate FACS-sorted repertoires. The secondary T-cell response peaked on day 5, not day 15, but was weaker.

Synthesis of TCR cDNA relied on 5'RACE template switching, which attached a universal primer site and UMIs. TCRdb analysed the 5' RACE reads with MiXCR anew, one entry per CDR3 protein. The repertoire includes approximately 550,000 distinct CDR3 sequences, over 15% of them detected once, and over 11% sits in the top ten. V lost 3 bases and J lost 0; bases outside the gene matches: 14. The CDR3 consists of 18 residues. Germline V gene data show CDR1 as SGHAT and CDR2 as FQDESV (reference sequence). Worth noting for this clonotype: The antigen is undetermined.

Sequences were derived from PBMCs, sampled 15 days after the yellow fever booster vaccination. V and J are TRBV11-1 and TRBJ2-7; 7 nucleotides match TRBD2. The TCR sequence derives from a man in his thirties or forties who received the YFV17D yellow fever vaccine. The CDR3: CASSLGPGRSTSSYEQYF. Written as DNA, the CDR3 is TGTGCCAGCAGCTTGGGCCCCGGGAGGTCCACGAGCTCCTACGAGCAGTACTTC.